This T cell receptor beta chain was captured by sequencing in a study of CD4 T cell repertoires in COVID-19 (dated by TCRdb to about 2021). Describing the broader study: For cross-reactivity analysis, CFSE-low cells were expanded with IL-2 for approximately 10 days, then relabeled and restimulated with spike proteins from other coronaviruses. In COVID-19-recovered individuals, the study described naturally processed CD4+ T cell responses to SARS-CoV-2 spike and nucleoprotein and used TCR Vbeta sequencing to evaluate clonal composition. Subset-level TCR Vbeta repertoire analysis of SARS-CoV-2-reactive T cells was performed in a few recovered individuals. Broad study findings and their caveats: Several of the most expanded SARS-CoV-2-reactive clonotypes were present in two or all three memory subsets, which suggests intraclonal diversification. Between 7 and 25% of SARS-CoV-2 clonotypes were also found in SARS-CoV and/or HKU1 spike-stimulated secondary cultures, consistent with cross-reactivity.

Library prep was done by the immunoSEQ multiplex PCR assay. The original methods were these. The Chao-Jaccard similarity index and the number of shared clonotypes were used to measure repertoire overlap between subsets. TCRdb limited this immuneACCESS table to in-frame rearrangements with V and J called. A share of clones is missing; checked studies link under half to unresolved V genes, and the rest is unexplained. V and J calls and clone size are copied from that table; D and trimming were computed from the DNA. The sample table lists about 22,000 clones, around 86% of them with a count of one. Together, the top ten hold less than 0.7% of the sample. Memory T cell samples that were not cultured were sequenced immediately after ex vivo isolation. CD4+ total memory, central memory, effector memory and circulating T follicular helper cells were isolated from peripheral blood mononuclear cells. This clone was recorded once. The antigen it recognizes is unknown. Qualities for individual bases were not recorded, and no much larger clone is one base off. The identical CDR3 is also encoded by other nucleotide sequences in the sample.

The CDR3 goes from the cysteine to the phenylalanine over 13 residues. Just the 39-base CDR3 DNA is kept, in frame starting at base 1. V drops 5 bases and J drops 4 bases, leaving 9 bases in between. According to the germline V gene (reference sequence), CDR1 reads LNHDA and CDR2 reads SQIVND. The receptor's source is a human donor who had COVID-19. The source material was central memory CD4+ T cells from blood, sampled before the COVID-19 pandemic. The sample's cell subset or site label, decoded: CD4+ T central memory cells. The sequence joins TRBV19 to TRBJ1-5; TRBD1 is a possible D gene, resting on 5 matching bases. The CDR3 reads CASSPGGNQPQHF. At the DNA level, the sequence is TGTGCCAGTAGTCCCGGGGGTAATCAGCCCCAGCATTTT.